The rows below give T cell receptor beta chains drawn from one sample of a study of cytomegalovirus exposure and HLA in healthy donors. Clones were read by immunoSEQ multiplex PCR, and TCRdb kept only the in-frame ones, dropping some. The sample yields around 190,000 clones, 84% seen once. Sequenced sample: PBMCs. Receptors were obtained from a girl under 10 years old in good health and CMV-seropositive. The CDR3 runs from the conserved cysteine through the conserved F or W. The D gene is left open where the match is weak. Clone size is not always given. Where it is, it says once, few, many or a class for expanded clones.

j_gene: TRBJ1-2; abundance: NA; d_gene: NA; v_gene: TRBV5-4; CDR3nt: TGTGCCAGCAGCTTGTTCGTTTCCGGGTCTGGCTACCCCTTC; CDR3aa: CASSLFVSGSGYPF
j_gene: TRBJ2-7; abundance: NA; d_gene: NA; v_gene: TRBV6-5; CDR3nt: TGTGCCAGCAGAACGGGACAATCCTACGAGCAGTACTTC; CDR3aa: CASRTGQSYEQYF
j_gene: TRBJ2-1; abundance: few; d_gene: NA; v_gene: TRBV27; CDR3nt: TGTGCCAGCAGTTTACTAGGCAATGAGCAGTTCTTC; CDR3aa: CASSLLGNEQFF
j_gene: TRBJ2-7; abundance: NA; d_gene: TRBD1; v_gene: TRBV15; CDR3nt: TGTGCCACCAGCACCCGACAGGGCTCCGGATACGAGCAGTACTTC; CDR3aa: CATSTRQGSGYEQYF
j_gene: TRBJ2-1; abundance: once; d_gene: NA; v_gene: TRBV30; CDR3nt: TGTGCCTGGAGACACGGTAGCGGTGCCCTCAATGAGCAGTTCTTC; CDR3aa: CAWRHGSGALNEQFF
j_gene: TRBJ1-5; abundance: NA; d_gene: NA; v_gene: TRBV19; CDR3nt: TGTGCCAGTAGTATAGCCGCAGGAAGCAATCAGCCCCAGCATTTT; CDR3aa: CASSIAAGSNQPQHF
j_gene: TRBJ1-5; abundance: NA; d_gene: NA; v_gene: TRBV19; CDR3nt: TGTGCCAGTAGTATCCGGGGGATTAATCAGCCCCAGCATTTT; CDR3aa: CASSIRGINQPQHF
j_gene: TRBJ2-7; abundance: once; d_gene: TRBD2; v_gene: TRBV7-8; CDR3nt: TGTGCCAGCAGCCCGCCACTAGCGGGAGGTTTGGACGAGCAGTACTTC; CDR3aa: CASSPPLAGGLDEQYF
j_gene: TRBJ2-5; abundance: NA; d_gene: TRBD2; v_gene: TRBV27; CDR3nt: TGTGCCAGCAGTCCCCGGACTAGCGGTGATCAAGAGACCCAGTACTTC; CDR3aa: CASSPRTSGDQETQYF
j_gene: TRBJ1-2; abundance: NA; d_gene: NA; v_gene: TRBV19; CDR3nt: TGTGCCAGTAGTGTCCAGGGGATCATAAACTATGGCTACACCTTC; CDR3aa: CASSVQGIINYGYTF
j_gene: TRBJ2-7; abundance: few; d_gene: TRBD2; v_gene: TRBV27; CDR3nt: TGTGCCAGCACTCCCTCTGGGGGGGAGGAAGCCTACGAGCAGTACTTC; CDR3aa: CASTPSGGEEAYEQYF
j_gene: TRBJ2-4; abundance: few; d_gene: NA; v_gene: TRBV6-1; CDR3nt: TGTGCCAGCAGCAGGGCGGGGTACGACAAAAACATTCAGTACTTC; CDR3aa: CASSRAGYDKNIQYF
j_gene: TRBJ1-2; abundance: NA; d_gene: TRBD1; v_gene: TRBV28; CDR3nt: TGTGCCAGCAGTATAGGACAGGGTAGAGGCCTGACCTTC; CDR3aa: CASSIGQGRGLTF
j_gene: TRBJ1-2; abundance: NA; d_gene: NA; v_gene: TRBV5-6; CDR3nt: TGTGCCAGCAGAGAAACCATGTGGGGGCGCGAAGACTATGGCTACACCTTC; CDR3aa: CASRETMWGREDYGYTF
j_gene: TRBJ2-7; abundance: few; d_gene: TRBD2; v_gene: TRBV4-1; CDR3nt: TGCGCCAGCAGCCAGCTAGCGGGAGGTCCCTACGAGCAGTACTTC; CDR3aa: CASSQLAGGPYEQYF
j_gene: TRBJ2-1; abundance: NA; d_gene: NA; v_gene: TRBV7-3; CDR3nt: TGTGCCAGCAGCTTAATTTTCATGGGGGCTAGGGCGACTTGCGAGTTTGGCAATGAGCAGTTCTTC; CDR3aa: CASSLIFMGARATCEFGNEQFF
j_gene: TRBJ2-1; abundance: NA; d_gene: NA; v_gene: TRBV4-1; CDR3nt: TGCGCCAGCAGCCTACCGGAGGCTGAGCAGTTCTTC; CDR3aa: CASSLPEAEQFF
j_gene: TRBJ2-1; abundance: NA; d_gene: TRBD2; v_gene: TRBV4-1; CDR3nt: TGCGCCAGCAGCCAGGCCTACGGGGAGGGGAGGTTGGTCTTC; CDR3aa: CASSQAYGEGRLVF
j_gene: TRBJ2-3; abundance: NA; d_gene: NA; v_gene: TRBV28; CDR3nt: TGTGCCAGCAGTTTACCGGGTACGCAGTATTTT; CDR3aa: CASSLPGTQYF
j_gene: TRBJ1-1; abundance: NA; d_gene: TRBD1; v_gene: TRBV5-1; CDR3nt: TGCGCCAGCAGCTCTCCGGGACAGGGATATGGAGCTTTCTTT; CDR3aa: CASSSPGQGYGAFF
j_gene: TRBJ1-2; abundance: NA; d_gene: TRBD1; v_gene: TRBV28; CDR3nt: TGTGCCAGCAGAACTACAGGGGACAGCTATGGCTACACCTTC; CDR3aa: CASRTTGDSYGYTF
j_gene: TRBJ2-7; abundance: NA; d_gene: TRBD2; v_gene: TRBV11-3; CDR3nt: TGTGCCAGCAGCTTACCTAGCGGGAGGAGAACTTTTGAGCAGTACTTC; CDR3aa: CASSLPSGRRTFEQYF
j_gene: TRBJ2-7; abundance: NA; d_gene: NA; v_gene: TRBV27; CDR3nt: TGTGCCAGCAGTTTATCGTCGGGGAGGTCGTCCTACGAGCAGTACTTC; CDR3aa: CASSLSSGRSSYEQYF
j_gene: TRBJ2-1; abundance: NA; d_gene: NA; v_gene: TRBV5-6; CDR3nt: TGTGCCAGCAGCTACGAAAGAGGACAGCAACTCAATGAGCAGTTCTTC; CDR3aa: CASSYERGQQLNEQFF
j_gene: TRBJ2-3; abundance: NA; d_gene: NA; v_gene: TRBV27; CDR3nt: TGTGCCAGCAGCCACAGGGAGTTAACAGATACGCAGTATTTT; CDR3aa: CASSHRELTDTQYF
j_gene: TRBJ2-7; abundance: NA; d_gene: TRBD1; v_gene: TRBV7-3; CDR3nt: TGTGCCAGCAGCTCGCTGACCGGGACAGGGAACTACGAGCAGTACTTC; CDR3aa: CASSSLTGTGNYEQYF
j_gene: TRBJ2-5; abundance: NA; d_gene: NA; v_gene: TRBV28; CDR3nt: TGTGCCAGCAGCCCCGGGACCTTAGGGGGGGAAGAGACCCAGTACTTC; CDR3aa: CASSPGTLGGEETQYF
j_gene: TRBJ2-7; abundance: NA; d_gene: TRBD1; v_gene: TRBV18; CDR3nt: TGTGCCAGCTCACCACCGTGGCAGGGGGCCTACGAGCAGTACTTC; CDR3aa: CASSPPWQGAYEQYF
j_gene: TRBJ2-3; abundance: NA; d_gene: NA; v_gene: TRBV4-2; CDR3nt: TGTGCCAGCAGCCAAGCGGAGAGTCAGGATACGCAGTATTTT; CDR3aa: CASSQAESQDTQYF
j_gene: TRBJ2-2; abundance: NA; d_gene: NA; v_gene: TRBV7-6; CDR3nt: TGTGCCAGCAGCTTAATACCCCAGGGGATCGGGGAGCTGTTTTTT; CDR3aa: CASSLIPQGIGELFF
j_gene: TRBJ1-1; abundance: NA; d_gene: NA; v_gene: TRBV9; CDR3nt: TGTGCCAGCAGCCCGCGGATGGGGAACACTGAAGCTTTCTTT; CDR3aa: CASSPRMGNTEAFF
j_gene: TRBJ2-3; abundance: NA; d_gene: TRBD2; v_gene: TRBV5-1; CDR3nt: TGCGCCAGCAGCTTAACGGGACTAGCGAGCACAGATACGCAGTATTTT; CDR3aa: CASSLTGLASTDTQYF
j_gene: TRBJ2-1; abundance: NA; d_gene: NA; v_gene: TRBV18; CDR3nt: TGTGCCAGCTCACAAATGGAGGGGACCCATGAGCAGTTCTTC; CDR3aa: CASSQMEGTHEQFF
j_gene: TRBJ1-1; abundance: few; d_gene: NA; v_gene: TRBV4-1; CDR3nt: TGCGCCAGCAGCCAAGAGGGACTACCAAAAGCTTTCTTT; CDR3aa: CASSQEGLPKAFF
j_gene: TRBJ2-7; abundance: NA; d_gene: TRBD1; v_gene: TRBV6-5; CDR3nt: TGTGCCAGCAGTTACTTCCCCGGACAGGGGATTCAGCAGTACTTC; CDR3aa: CASSYFPGQGIQQYF
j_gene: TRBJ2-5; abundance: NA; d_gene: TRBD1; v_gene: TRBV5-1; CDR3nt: TGCGCCAGCAGCTTGGGACCGGGACAGGGGGGGGAGACCCAGTACTTC; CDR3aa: CASSLGPGQGGETQYF
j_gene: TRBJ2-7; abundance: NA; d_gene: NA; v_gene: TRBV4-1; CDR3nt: TGCGCCAGCAGCCAAGAGGGGTGGAGGGACGAGCAGTACTTC; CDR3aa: CASSQEGWRDEQYF
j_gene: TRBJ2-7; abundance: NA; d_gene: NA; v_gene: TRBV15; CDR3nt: TGTGCCACCAGCAGAGGAGGGGGTAACTACGAGCAGTACTTC; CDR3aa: CATSRGGGNYEQYF
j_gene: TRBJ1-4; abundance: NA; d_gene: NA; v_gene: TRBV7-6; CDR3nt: TGTGCCAGCAGCTTAGATCATTATGGCAAACTGTTTTTT; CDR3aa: CASSLDHYGKLFF
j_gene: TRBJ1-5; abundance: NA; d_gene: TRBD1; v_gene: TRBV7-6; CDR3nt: TGTGCCAGCAGCTCCCTCACAGTCCTTACAGGGGGCAGAATCGGCAATCAGCCCCAGCATTTT; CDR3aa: CASSSLTVLTGGRIGNQPQHF
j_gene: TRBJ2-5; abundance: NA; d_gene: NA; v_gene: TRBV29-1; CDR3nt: TGCAGCGTTCCTCAGGTCGGGGAAGAGACCCAGTACTTC; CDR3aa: CSVPQVGEETQYF
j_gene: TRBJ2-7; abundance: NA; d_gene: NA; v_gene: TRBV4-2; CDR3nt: TGTGCCAGCAGCCAAGCCCTGACTAGTACCTCCTCCTACGAGCAGTACTTC; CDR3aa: CASSQALTSTSSYEQYF
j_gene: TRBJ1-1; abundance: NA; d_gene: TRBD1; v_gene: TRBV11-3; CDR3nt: TGTGCCAGCAGCTTAGGGTACAGGGGAAACACTGAAGCTTTCTTT; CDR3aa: CASSLGYRGNTEAFF
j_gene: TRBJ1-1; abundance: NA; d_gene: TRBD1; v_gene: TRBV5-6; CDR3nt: TGTGCCAGCAGCGCGACGACAGGGCTGAACACTGAAGCTTTCTTT; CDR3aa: CASSATTGLNTEAFF
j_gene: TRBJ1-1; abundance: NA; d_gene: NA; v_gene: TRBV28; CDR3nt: TGTGCCAGCAGTTTCCAGGGTATCACTGAAGCTTTCTTT; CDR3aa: CASSFQGITEAFF
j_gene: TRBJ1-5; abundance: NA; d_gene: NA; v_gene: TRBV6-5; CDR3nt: TGTGCCAGCAGTTATACGCCAGCAGGGTCGGATCAGCCCCAGCATTTT; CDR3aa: CASSYTPAGSDQPQHF
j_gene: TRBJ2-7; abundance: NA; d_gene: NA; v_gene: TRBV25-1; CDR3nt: TGTGCCAGCAGCCCAGGGTCCCACGAGCAGTACTTC; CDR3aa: CASSPGSHEQYF
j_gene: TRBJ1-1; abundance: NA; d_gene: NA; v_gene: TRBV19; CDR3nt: TGTGCCAGTACCCGTGAGGGCATGAACACTGAAGCTTTCTTT; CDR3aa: CASTREGMNTEAFF
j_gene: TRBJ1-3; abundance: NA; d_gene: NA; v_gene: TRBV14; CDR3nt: TGTGCCAGCAGCCAAAGTCAAGGGGCCTACTCTGGAAACACCATATATTTT; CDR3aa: CASSQSQGAYSGNTIYF
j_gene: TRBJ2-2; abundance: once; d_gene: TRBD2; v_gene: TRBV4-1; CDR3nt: TGCGCCAGCAGCCCGGGAGGCGGGGAGCTGTTTTTT; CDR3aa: CASSPGGGELFF
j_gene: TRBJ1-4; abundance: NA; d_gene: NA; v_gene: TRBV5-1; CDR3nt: TGCGCCCGCGGCGCGGGGGCAACTAATGAAAAACTGTTTTTT; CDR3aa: CARGAGATNEKLFF
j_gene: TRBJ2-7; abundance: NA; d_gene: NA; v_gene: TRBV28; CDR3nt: TGTGCCAGTGGGAGGCCAGGGATCTACGAGCAGTACTTC; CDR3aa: CASGRPGIYEQYF
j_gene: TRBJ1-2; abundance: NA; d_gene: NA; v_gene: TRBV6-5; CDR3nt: TGTGCCAGCAGTGCGTACTGGTACTATGGCTACACCTTC; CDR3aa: CASSAYWYYGYTF
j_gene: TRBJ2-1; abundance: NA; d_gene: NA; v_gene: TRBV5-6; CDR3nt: TGTGCCAGCAGCTGGACTGACACCGGGACTGCTAGAGAGCAGTTCTTC; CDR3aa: CASSWTDTGTAREQFF
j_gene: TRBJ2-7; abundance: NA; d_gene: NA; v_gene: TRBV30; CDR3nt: TGTGCCTGGAGTGTATCGGAGCCCTACGAGCAGTACTTC; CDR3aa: CAWSVSEPYEQYF
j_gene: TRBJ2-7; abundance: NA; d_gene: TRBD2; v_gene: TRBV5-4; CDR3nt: TGTGCCAGCAGCATTGGACTAGCGGGAGGGCCGCTATACGAGCAGTACTTC; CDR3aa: CASSIGLAGGPLYEQYF
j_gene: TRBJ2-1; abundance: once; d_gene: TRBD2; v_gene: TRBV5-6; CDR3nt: TGTGCCAGCAGGGCACTAGCGGACAATGAACAGTTCTTC; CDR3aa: CASRALADNEQFF
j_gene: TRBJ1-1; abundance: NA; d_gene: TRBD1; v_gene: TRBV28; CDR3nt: TGTGCCAGCAGCTCCGACAGGGAAGGGCACACTGAAGCTTTCTTT; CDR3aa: CASSSDREGHTEAFF
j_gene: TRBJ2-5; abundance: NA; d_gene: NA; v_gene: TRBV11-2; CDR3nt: TGTGCCAGCAGCACCCCACGGGGTCAAGAGACCCAGTACTTC; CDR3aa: CASSTPRGQETQYF